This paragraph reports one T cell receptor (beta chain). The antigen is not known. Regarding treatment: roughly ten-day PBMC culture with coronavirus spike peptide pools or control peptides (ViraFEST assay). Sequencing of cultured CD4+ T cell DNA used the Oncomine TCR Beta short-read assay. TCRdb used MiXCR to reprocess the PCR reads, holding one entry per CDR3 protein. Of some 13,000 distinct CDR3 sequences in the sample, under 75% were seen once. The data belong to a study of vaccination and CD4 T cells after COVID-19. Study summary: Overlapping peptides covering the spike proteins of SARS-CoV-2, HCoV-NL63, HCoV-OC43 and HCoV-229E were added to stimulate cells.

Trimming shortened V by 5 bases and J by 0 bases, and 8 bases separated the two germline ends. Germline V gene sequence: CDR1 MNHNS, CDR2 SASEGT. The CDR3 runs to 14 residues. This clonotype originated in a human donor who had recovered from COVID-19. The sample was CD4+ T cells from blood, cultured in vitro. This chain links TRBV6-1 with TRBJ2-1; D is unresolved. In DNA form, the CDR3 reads TGTGCCAGCAGTATCAGCAGCTCCTACAATGAGCAGTTCTTC. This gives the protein CASSISSSYNEQFF.